What follows are 31 T cell receptor beta chains derived from one specimen sequenced in a study of monozygotic twins with inflammatory bowel disease (dated by TCRdb to the late 2010s). The library was generated by 5' RACE. Sequencer: Illumina HiSeq 2500. TCRdb reprocessed the sequencing reads and holds a single record per CDR3 protein sequence, with no DNA. This sample's listing comprises over 90,000 distinct CDR3 sequences. Approximately 2% of the sample is in the top ten clones. The sequenced sample consisted of blood. Receptor source: a human donor with ulcerative colitis or Crohn's disease, or a healthy co-twin of an affected twin (not recorded which).

The chain joins TRBV5-6 to TRBJ2-5; TCRdb outputs TRBD2, but without DNA this stays unchecked. Germline V gene sequence: CDR1 SGHDT, CDR2 YYEEEE. The CDR3 consists of 15 residues. This CDR3 reads CASSLGGGYQETQYF.

The chain has TRBV10-3 and TRBJ2-7; checking the TCRdb D call of TRBD2 is not possible without DNA. The CDR3 is made up of 14 amino acids. Germline V gene sequence: CDR1 ENHRY, CDR2 SYGVKD. The CDR3 spells CAITPSGSSYEQYF.

The chain couples TRBV10-3 to TRBJ2-5; TCRdb returns TRBD1, unconfirmable since there is no DNA. CDR1 is ENHRY and CDR2 is SYGVKD in the germline V gene. This CDR3 is built from 14 residues. CDR3 amino acids: CAIRGTGGQETQYF.

This chain links TRBV5-1 with TRBJ2-6. Germline lookup yields CDR1 SGHRS and CDR2 YFSETQ. The CDR3 totals 16 residues. CDR3: CASSLIPVSGANVLTF.

The chain joins TRBV7-2 to TRBJ2-5; the TCRdb D gene call, TRBD1, has no DNA to confirm it. The germline V gene encodes CDR1 SGHTA and CDR2 FQGNSA. The CDR3 has 14 residues. CDR3 sequence reads: CASSFPRGEETQYF.

The chain is built from TRBV5-5 and TRBJ2-7. The germline V gene encodes CDR1 SGHKS and CDR2 YYEKEE (reference sequence). This CDR3 has 14 amino acids. The CDR3 protein is CASSREFISYEQYF.

V usage is TRBV24-1 and J usage is TRBJ2-3; TCRdb gives TRBD2 as the D gene, but with no DNA this cannot be confirmed. Germline loops: CDR1 KGHDR, CDR2 SFDVKD. The CDR3 sequence is 17 residues long. The CDR3 protein is CATSERTSGRTTDTQYF.

This chain joins TRBV20-1 and TRBJ2-3; TCRdb's D call of TRBD2 is untestable without DNA. The CDR3 spans 14 residues. Looked up from germline, CDR1 is DFQATT and CDR2 is SNEGSKA (reference sequence). CDR3 region: CSARGLAGLDTQYF.

This chain links TRBV28 with TRBJ2-7; TCRdb indicates TRBD1, and absent DNA this call remains unverified. This CDR3 contains 17 residues. Germline CDR1 reads MDHEN; CDR2 reads SYDVKM. The CDR3 is CASSLPLTGTGEDEQYF.

The V and J genes are TRBV20-1 and TRBJ2-7; TCRdb returns TRBD1, unconfirmable since there is no DNA. CDR1 and CDR2 from the germline V gene are DFQATT and SNEGSKA (reference sequence). This CDR3 is 14 amino acids long. CDR3 protein: CSARDLAGLNEQYF.

The CDR3: CASSQDGLSWDLLNGYTF. The genes are TRBV4-3 and TRBJ1-2. The CDR3 totals 18 residues. Per the germline V gene, CDR1 is LGHNA and CDR2 is YSLEER.

The CDR3 sequence: CSVGPGTEQNIQYF. V and J are TRBV29-1 and TRBJ2-4; there is no DNA to check the TCRdb D call of TRBD1. The CDR3 contains 14 residues. Germline loops: CDR1 SQVTM, CDR2 ANQGSEA.

This sequence joins TRBV5-1 and TRBJ2-5; the TCRdb call, TRBD1, lacks DNA for checking. This CDR3 spans 16 amino acids. Germline V gene lookup returns CDR1 SGHRS and CDR2 YFSETQ. CDR3 residues: CASSSPGQGVVETQYF.

This chain connects TRBV4-3 to TRBJ2-1; with no DNA, the TCRdb D assignment of TRBD1 cannot be verified. Germline assignment: CDR1 LGHNA and CDR2 YSLEER. CDR3 length equals 14 residues. CDR3 in amino acids: CASSQARERNEQFF.

The chain couples TRBV9 to TRBJ2-2; TCRdb reports TRBD2, a call that lacks DNA to check it against. Germline V gene data show CDR1 as SGDLS and CDR2 as YYNGEE. The CDR3 runs to 15 residues. The CDR3: CASSFHPTSPGELFF.

The V and J genes are TRBV27 and TRBJ2-1; the D call of TRBD2 rests on TCRdb alone, since no DNA is present to check it. The CDR3 is 15 amino acids. Per the germline V gene, CDR1 is MNHEY and CDR2 is SMNVEV (reference sequence). CDR3 sequence: CASTPQRVIHGEQFF.

The rearrangement uses TRBV27 and TRBJ1-1; there is no DNA to check the TCRdb D call of TRBD1. Germline V CDR1 and CDR2: MNHEY, SMNVEV (reference sequence). The CDR3 sequence is 15 residues long. The CDR3 sequence: CASSLMGQGNTEAFF.

The rearrangement joins TRBV20-1 to TRBJ2-1; without DNA, the TCRdb call of TRBD2 cannot be checked. CDR3 size: 18 residues. CDR1 is DFQATT, CDR2 SNEGSKA, per germline (reference sequence). This CDR3 is CSARDRVAGYSSYNEQFF.

The chain uses TRBV6-5 and TRBJ2-2; the TRBD1 assignment by TCRdb is unverifiable without DNA. Looked up from germline, CDR1 is MNHEY and CDR2 is SVGAGI. This CDR3 contains 15 residues. This CDR3 reads CASSYRAPGTGELFF.

V usage is TRBV30 and J usage is TRBJ2-2; TCRdb gives TRBD1 as the D gene, but with no DNA this cannot be confirmed. Per germline, CDR1 GTSNPN and CDR2 SVGIG (reference sequence). This CDR3 spans 13 amino acids. CDR3 region: CASLGQGAGELFF.

J is TRBJ2-1 and V is TRBV12-3 or TRBV12-4; TCRdb reports TRBD1, a call that lacks DNA to check it against. The CDR3 has 16 residues. CDR3 protein: CASSPQSYPSYNEQFF.

The chain recombines TRBV4-1 with TRBJ2-7; the D gene TCRdb calls, TRBD2, cannot be checked with no DNA. This CDR3 comprises 15 residues. The germline V gene has CDR1 MGHRA and CDR2 YSYEKL. The CDR3 loop is CASSQATSGGYEQYF.

V is TRBV12-3 or TRBV12-4 and J is TRBJ1-2; TCRdb designates TRBD1, a call that cannot be tested without DNA. The CDR3 length is 14 residues. The CDR3 spells CASSYTDRVYGYTF.

The chain uses TRBV6-1 and TRBJ2-1; without DNA, the TCRdb call of TRBD1 cannot be checked. CDR3 length: 14 amino acids. Germline CDR1 is MNHNS and CDR2 is SASEGT. The CDR3 here is CASSIRQVYNEQFF.

This chain links TRBV6-2 or TRBV6-3 with TRBJ1-1; TCRdb's D gene call, TRBD1, goes unchecked for lack of DNA. The CDR3 has 12 amino acids. The germline V gene has CDR1 MNHEY and CDR2 SVGEGT. The CDR3 loop reads CASSWQQGSAFF.

V and J are TRBV14 and TRBJ2-3; there is no DNA to check the TCRdb D call of TRBD2. The germline V gene encodes CDR1 SGHDN and CDR2 FVKESK. This CDR3 contains 16 residues. The CDR3 sequence: CASTSLAGGGTDTQYF. Looking up the rest from reference TRBV14 and TRBJ2-3 gives the full variable domain: EAGVTQFPSHSVIEKGQTVTLRCDPISGHDNLYWYRRVMGKEIKFLLHFVKESKQDESGMPNNRFLAERTGGTYSTLKVQPAELEDSGVYFCASTSLAGGGTDTQYFGPGTRLTVL.

V gene TRBV10-3 combines with J gene TRBJ2-1. This CDR3 spans 12 amino acids. From germline, CDR1 is ENHRY and CDR2 SYGVKD. The CDR3 loop is CAISVLLDEQFF.

The rearrangement links TRBV4-2 to TRBJ2-1; TCRdb's D gene call, TRBD1, goes unchecked for lack of DNA. Germline values: CDR1 LGHNA, CDR2 YNFKEQ. The CDR3 is 17 residues long. CDR3 amino acids: CASSHSGGSVRNNEQFF.

This chain joins TRBV12-3 or TRBV12-4 and TRBJ2-3; TCRdb's assignment of TRBD2 cannot be checked, as there is no DNA. This CDR3 spans 16 amino acids. CDR3 in amino acids: CASTRRAGGNVDTQYF.

The chain couples TRBV7-9 to TRBJ2-3; TCRdb designates TRBD1, a call that cannot be tested without DNA. The germline gives CDR1 SEHNR, CDR2 FQNEAQ (reference sequence). The CDR3 loop spans 15 amino acids. The CDR3 sequence is CASSRRDRGRLGQYF.

The chain has TRBV11-2 and TRBJ1-2; there is no DNA to check the TCRdb D call of TRBD1. This CDR3 has 14 residues. Per germline, CDR1 SGHAT and CDR2 FQNNGV. The CDR3: CASSLVSGVYGYTF.